This is a list of T cell receptor beta chains from one sample in a study of shared T cell receptors in the human thymus. Data came from immunoSEQ multiplex PCR; TCRdb stores just in-frame clones and leaves some out. In the table there are about 610,000 clones, roughly 90% of which are singletons. The sample also formed part of further work on human thymus T cells.

Sequencing was done on a sample of thymocytes. The receptors originated from a boy younger than two with a congenital heart defect. The CDR3 runs from the conserved cysteine through the conserved F or W. The order of the fields is clone size, V gene, J gene, D gene, CDR3 DNA, CDR3 protein. D genes are given only for firm matches. Clone size is stated in some rows and not others, as once, few, many or a class when expanded.

>few|TRBV7-3|TRBJ2-7|TRBD2
TGTGCCAGCAGCTTAGGCCCGGGAGGCTCCTACGAGCAGTACTTC
CASSLGPGGSYEQYF
>.|TRBV28|TRBJ2-4|.
TGTGCCAGCAGTTTGTACAGGGACCCGGCCAAAAACATTCAGTACTTC
CASSLYRDPAKNIQYF
>.|TRBV10-1|TRBJ2-3|.
TGCGCCAGCAGTGAGGGGGGGGCTGAGGGAGTGGGAGATACGCAGTATTTT
CASSEGGAEGVGDTQYF
>.|TRBV15|TRBJ2-7|TRBD2
TGTGCCACCAGCAGAGAGGGGGGACTAGATAGGTCCTACGAGCAGTACTTC
CATSREGGLDRSYEQYF
>.|TRBV19|TRBJ1-1|TRBD1
TGTGCCAGTAGTCACGACAGGGGGAGACCCAACACTGAAGCTTTCTTT
CASSHDRGRPNTEAFF
>.|TRBV14|TRBJ1-3|.
TGTGCCAGCAGCCAAGATCAGGGCCTCTCTGGAAACACCATATATTTT
CASSQDQGLSGNTIYF
>.|TRBV6-4|TRBJ1-2|.
TGTGCCAGCAGACCTTTTGGCTACTATGGCTACACCTTC
CASRPFGYYGYTF
>.|TRBV2|TRBJ2-7|.
TGTGCCAGCAGTGAAGCAGGGCGGGCCACACCAGGGGAAAGGCAGTACTTC
CASSEAGRATPGERQYF
>.|TRBV14|TRBJ2-1|.
TGTGCCAGCAGCCAAGATCCGGAGAGTCCCTACAATGAGCAGTTCTTC
CASSQDPESPYNEQFF
>.|TRBV28|TRBJ2-7|TRBD1
TGTGCCAGCACCCCTAGGACAGGGGATTACGAGCAGTACTTC
CASTPRTGDYEQYF
>.|TRBV5-6|TRBJ2-7|TRBD2
TGTGCCAGCAGCCGAGGCAGTAGACTAGCGCTGACCTACGAGCAGTACTTC
CASSRGSRLALTYEQYF
>few|TRBV19|TRBJ1-5|.
TGTGCCAGTAGCCCCTGCCCAGGGGACAATCAGCCCCAGCATTTT
CASSPCPGDNQPQHF
>.|TRBV5-6|TRBJ2-7|TRBD1
TGTGCCAGCAGCTTGAGGACAGGGTGGAAACAGTACTTC
CASSLRTGWKQYF
>.|TRBV5-1|TRBJ1-2|TRBD1
TGCGCCAGCAGCTTGGTCGGAAGAACAGGGGTTTTTAACTATGGCTACACCTTC
CASSLVGRTGVFNYGYTF
>.|TRBV27|TRBJ2-5|.
TGTGCCAGCAGCTTAGCTACAGGCCAAGAGACCCAGTACTTC
CASSLATGQETQYF
>.|TRBV29-1|TRBJ2-5|TRBD1
TGCAGCGTTGGCAGGGGGCAGGCCCAAGAGACCCAGTACTTC
CSVGRGQAQETQYF
>.|TRBV29-1|TRBJ2-5|TRBD1
TGCAGCGTTGAGGGGACAGGGGATCTAGAGACCCAGTACTTC
CSVEGTGDLETQYF
>.|TRBV13|TRBJ2-7|.
TGTGCCAGCACCAAGGGTGGGGCGAGGGAGCAGTACTTC
CASTKGGAREQYF
>.|TRBV29-1|TRBJ2-7|.
TGCAGCGTTAGCGGGACAGGAGTTGACGAGCGGGAAACCTACGAGCAGTACTTC
CSVSGTGVDERETYEQYF
>.|TRBV19|TRBJ2-2|TRBD1
TGTGCCAGTAGTCCCGAGGACAGGGGGGGATACACCGGGGAGCTGTTTTTT
CASSPEDRGGYTGELFF
>once|TRBV14|TRBJ2-7|.
TGTGCCAGCAACTGTGGAGGACTAGAGCAGTACTTC
CASNCGGLEQYF
>.|TRBV7-2|TRBJ2-7|TRBD2
TGTGCCAGCAGCTCTAGCGGCAGTAACGGGTCCTACGAGCAGTACTTC
CASSSSGSNGSYEQYF
>.|TRBV27|TRBJ1-2|.
TGTGCCAGCAGTCCGAATCACGGGACTGCCTATGGCTACACCTTC
CASSPNHGTAYGYTF
>.|TRBV2|TRBJ2-5|TRBD1
TGTGCCAGCAGTGGGGACAGTAAAGAGACCCAGTACTTC
CASSGDSKETQYF
>.|TRBV11-3|TRBJ2-1|TRBD2
TGTGCCAGCAGCTTAGATCCCAGCGGGAGGCCCCAGGGCTACAATGAGCAGTTCTTC
CASSLDPSGRPQGYNEQFF
>.|TRBV6-6|TRBJ2-7|.
TGTGCCAGCAGTTACTGTACAGACTACGAGCAGTACTTC
CASSYCTDYEQYF